Shown below are 25 T cell receptor beta chains from a single sample sequenced in a study of blood T cell repertoires in COVID-19. TCRdb's copy holds only in-frame clones and misses some; the assay was immunoSEQ multiplex PCR. The data show around 250,000 clones, around 86% seen once. The sample comprised peripheral blood. The receptors were sampled from a man older than 75 with acute or convalescent COVID-19.

The CDR3 loop is CATHPGHSGVQPQHF. CDR3 DNA sequence: TGTGCCACCCACCCGGGTCACTCAGGGGTTCAGCCCCAGCATTTT. This chain connects TRBV2 to TRBJ1-5; the D gene is possibly TRBD1 (6 bases). In germline, CDR1 is SNHLY, CDR2 FYNNEI. CDR3 length: 15 amino acids. V lost 10 bases, J lost 6 bases, and 22 bases lay in between.

The chain carries TRBV3-1 (or the pseudogene TRBV3-2) and TRBJ1-1; tentative D call: TRBD1 (5 bases). Per germline, CDR1 LGHDT and CDR2 YNNKEL (reference sequence). This CDR3 region has 14 residues. Trimming took off 4 bases at V and 5 bases at J, with 14 bases between the two ends. The CDR3 DNA reads as TGTGCCAGCAGCCTAAGGGAGGGGAGGACTGAAGCTTTCTTT. It is translated as CASSLREGRTEAFF.

The rearrangement joins TRBV28 to TRBJ2-1; 7 positions agree with TRBD2. Per germline, CDR1 MDHEN and CDR2 SYDVKM. The CDR3 has 15 residues. The V gene end was trimmed by 2 bases and the J gene end by 9 bases; junction bases not matched to a gene: 10. The DNA for the CDR3 is TGTGCCAGCAGTTTAGGGGGGGAAGGACGCGGTGAGCAGTTCTTC. It is translated as CASSLGGEGRGEQFF. Based on the CDR3 plus reference TRBV28 and TRBJ2-1, the full variable domain is DVKVTQSSRYLVKRTGEKVFLECVQDMDHENMFWYRQDPGLGLRLIYFSYDVKMKEKGDIPEGYSVSREKKERFSLILESASTNQTSMYLCASSLGGEGRGEQFFGPGTRLTVL.

This chain joins TRBV5-1 and TRBJ2-2; tentative D call: TRBD2 (7 bases). V was trimmed by 9 bases and J by 4 bases, leaving 16 bases between them. Germline CDR1 reads SGHRS; CDR2 reads YFSETQ. The CDR3 runs to 14 residues. The CDR3 bases are TGCGCCACCGAACAGGGAGGGGCCACCGGGGAGCTGTTTTTT. Encoded protein: CATEQGGATGELFF.

The rearrangement links TRBV5-1 to TRBJ2-1; TRBD2 might be the D (6 bases). V shed 4 bases and J shed 7 bases, with 15 bases lying between them. The CDR3 totals 14 residues. Germline CDR1 SGHRS, CDR2 YFSETQ. The CDR3 region has the DNA TGCGCCAGCAGCCGGGACTCCTCCAGGAATGAGCAGTTCTTC. Translation: CASSRDSSRNEQFF.

In its sample, this clone was seen once. CDR3 bases: TGCGCCAGCAGCTTGGGAGATTACCCCTACGAGCAGTACTTC. Translated: CASSLGDYPYEQYF. This chain uses TRBV5-1 with TRBJ2-7; no definite D call. The germline V gene encodes CDR1 SGHRS and CDR2 YFSETQ. V lost 0 bases to trimming and J lost 2 bases, with 9 bases between them. This CDR3 region has 14 residues. Together with reference TRBV5-1 and TRBJ2-7, the CDR3 gives the full variable domain: KAGVTQTPRYLIKTRGQQVTLSCSPISGHRSVSWYQQTPGQGLQFLFEYFSETQRNKGNFPGRFSGRQFSNSRSEMNVSTLELGDSALYLCASSLGDYPYEQYFGPGTRLTVT.

The rearrangement joins TRBV7-2 to TRBJ2-2, with 8 positions matching TRBD1. V gave up 3 bases and J gave up 3 bases; unmatched junction bases: 3. The CDR3 extends over 15 amino acids. Germline-derived CDR1 and CDR2 are SGHTA and FQGNSA. CDR3 coding DNA: TGTGCCAGCAGCTTTCAGGGGGCCTACACCGGGGAGCTGTTTTTT. Its translation is CASSFQGAYTGELFF.

The chain carries TRBV7-9 and TRBJ1-2, with TRBD1 as a possible D gene (5 bases). The length of the CDR3 is 13 residues. CDR1 and CDR2 (germline): SEHNR, FQNEAQ (reference sequence). Between the trimmed V and J ends, which lost 2 bases and 1 base, there was a span of 5 bases. The CDR3 DNA is TGTGCCAGCAGCTTACAGGGTAACTATGGCTACACCTTC. Amino acids: CASSLQGNYGYTF.

The J gene is TRBJ1-5, the V gene TRBV24-1; 8 bases are a match to TRBD1. V dropped 10 bases and J dropped 6; count of bases not matched to a gene: 10. CDR1 KGHDR and CDR2 SFDVKD come from the germline V gene. The CDR3 has 14 amino acids. CDR3 protein: CATGGQVDFQPQHF. The CDR3 DNA reads TGTGCCACGGGGGGACAGGTTGATTTTCAGCCCCAGCATTTT.

The chain combines TRBV2 with TRBJ2-1, with 7 bases matching TRBD1. CDR1 and CDR2 from the germline V gene are SNHLY and FYNNEI. After removal of 6 bases from V and 16 bases from J, the junction contained 9 bases not matched to a gene. This CDR3 region has 11 residues. CDR3 nucleotides: TGTGCCAGCAGCACGGACAGGCGTGGTTTCTTC. It translates to CASSTDRRGFF. The full variable domain, in which reference TRBV2 and TRBJ2-1 provide the parts outside the CDR3, is EPEVTQTPSHQVTQMGQEVILRCVPISNHLYFYWYRQILGQKVEFLVSFYNNEISEKSEIFDDQFSVERPDGSNFTLKIRSTKLEDSAMYFCASSTDRRGFFGPGTRLTVL.

The chain combines TRBV10-3 with TRBJ1-1; D is unresolved. Trimming cost V 2 bases and J 0 bases, with 7 bases left between them. The CDR3 spans 14 residues. CDR1 and CDR2 from the germline V gene are ENHRY and SYGVKD. The CDR3 sequence is CAISETVMNTEAFF. CDR3 in DNA: TGTGCCATCAGTGAGACGGTCATGAACACTGAAGCTTTCTTT.

The chain is built from TRBV5-6 and TRBJ1-3; D perhaps matches TRBD1 (5 bases). CDR3 length equals 15 residues. The germline gives CDR1 SGHDT, CDR2 YYEEEE. V lost 4 bases and J lost 7, with 18 bases in between. The CDR3 region is CASSPKGAVSNTIYF. Written as DNA, the CDR3 is TGTGCCAGCAGCCCTAAAGGGGCGGTCAGTAACACCATATATTTT.

This clone was seen a handful of times. The chain employs TRBV5-1 and TRBJ2-7; 8 positions match TRBD1. The CDR3 spans 13 residues. Germline V gives CDR1 SGHRS, CDR2 YFSETQ. The J segment lost 3 bases and the V segment lost 3 bases, leaving 2 bases of the junction unmatched. CDR3 region: CASSSGQGYEQYF. CDR3 sequence (DNA): TGCGCCAGCAGCTCTGGACAGGGCTACGAGCAGTACTTC.

The chain carries TRBV4-3 and TRBJ2-1, with a weak D call TRBD1 (6 bases). V lost 4 bases to trimming and J lost 5 bases, with 15 bases between them. The CDR3 covers 15 residues. The germline V gene has CDR1 LGHNA and CDR2 YSLEER. The CDR3 loop reads CASSPTGPGDNEQFF. The CDR3 DNA reads as TGCGCCAGCAGCCCGACAGGCCCCGGGGACAATGAGCAGTTCTTC.

The rearrangement joins TRBV11-2 to TRBJ1-3; the D is unclear. Per the germline V gene, CDR1 is SGHAT and CDR2 is FQNNGV. This CDR3 comprises 13 residues. V lost 9 bases and J lost 3, with 12 bases in between. CDR3 residues: CASAVESGNTIYF. Here the CDR3 DNA reads TGTGCCAGTGCGGTGGAGAGTGGAAACACCATATATTTT.

This clone was recorded only once. V and J are TRBV15 and TRBJ1-2, with TRBD1 matching over 10 bases. This CDR3 comprises 14 residues. With 4 bases clipped from V and 8 bases from J, the junction kept 7 bases outside the gene matches. CDR1 and CDR2 (germline): LNHNV, YYDKDF (reference sequence). CDR3 residues: CATSTRQGAGGYTF. The CDR3 nucleotides are TGTGCCACCAGCACCCGACAGGGGGCAGGCGGCTACACCTTC. Using reference TRBV15 and TRBJ1-2 for the parts outside the CDR3, the full variable domain is DAMVIQNPRYQVTQFGKPVTLSCSQTLNHNVMYWYQQKSSQAPKLLFHYYDKDFNNEADTPDNFQSRRPNTSFCFLDIRSPGLGDTAMYLCATSTRQGAGGYTFGSGTRLTVV.

This clone was detected only a few times. The rearrangement links TRBV7-9 to TRBJ2-7; TRBD1 matches at 10 bases. The trim removed 2 bases at V and 6 bases at J, leaving 7 bases unmatched. CDR3 size: 15 residues. Germline values: CDR1 SEHNR, CDR2 FQNEAQ (reference sequence). CDR3: CASSLMGQGRPEQYF. CDR3 DNA: TGTGCCAGCAGCTTAATGGGACAGGGGAGGCCCGAGCAGTACTTC.

The gene calls are TRBV3-1 (or the pseudogene TRBV3-2) and TRBJ1-4; perhaps TRBD1 as D (5 bases). V was clipped by 4 bases and J by 7 bases, with 16 bases between them. CDR1 and CDR2 from the germline V gene are LGHDT and YNNKEL (reference sequence). CDR3 length: 15 residues. The CDR3 DNA sequence: TGTGCCAGCAGCCCTAGGGAGGGCGGGGGTGAAAAACTGTTTTTT. Amino acids: CASSPREGGGEKLFF.

The chain uses TRBV29-1 and TRBJ1-5; tentatively, D is TRBD1 (5 bases). Germline lookup yields CDR1 SQVTM and CDR2 ANQGSEA. The CDR3 consists of 13 residues. With 7 bases removed from V and 2 bases from J, the gap between germline ends came to 12 bases. This chain's CDR3 is CSAGGGGNQPQHF. CDR3 sequence (DNA): TGCAGCGCTGGGGGAGGCGGCAATCAGCCCCAGCATTTT.

The chain carries TRBV19 and TRBJ1-2, with D perhaps TRBD1 (5 bases). Germline V gene lookup returns CDR1 LNHDA and CDR2 SQIVND (reference sequence). The CDR3 extends over 16 amino acids. V was trimmed by 5 bases and J by 5 bases, leaving 21 bases between them. The DNA of the CDR3 is TGTGCCAGTAGTTCGAGATCCGTGACAGAGACATATGGCTACACCTTC. Its translation: CASSSRSVTETYGYTF. Complete variable domain (other parts from reference TRBV19 and TRBJ1-2): DGGITQSPKYLFRKEGQNVTLSCEQNLNHDAMYWYRQDPGQGLRLIYYSQIVNDFQKGDIAEGYSVSREKKESFPLTVTSAQKNPTAFYLCASSSRSVTETYGYTFGSGTRLTVV.

This chain joins TRBV5-1 and TRBJ2-5; 10 positions match TRBD1. With V trimmed by 5 bases and J by 5 bases, 12 bases remained unmatched. This CDR3 region has 16 residues. Germline lookup yields CDR1 SGHRS and CDR2 YFSETQ. CDR3 in amino acids: CASSDRPGQGSETQYF. In nucleotides, the CDR3 is TGCGCCAGCAGTGACAGACCGGGACAGGGGTCGGAGACCCAGTACTTC. The variable domain in full, completed from reference TRBV5-1 and TRBJ2-5, reads KAGVTQTPRYLIKTRGQQVTLSCSPISGHRSVSWYQQTPGQGLQFLFEYFSETQRNKGNFPGRFSGRQFSNSRSEMNVSTLELGDSALYLCASSDRPGQGSETQYFGPGTRLLVL.

This clone has a single count. J is TRBJ2-1 and V is TRBV11-2; 11 bases agree with TRBD2. CDR3 length equals 17 residues. J gave up 4 bases and V 5 bases, and 10 bases lay outside the gene matches. Germline V CDR1 and CDR2: SGHAT, FQNNGV. In DNA, the CDR3 is TGTGCCAGCAGCCAAGCTCCGGGACTAGCGGTATACAATGAGCAGTTCTTC. Translation: CASSQAPGLAVYNEQFF.

This chain connects TRBV28 to TRBJ1-1; 8 nucleotides align to TRBD1. The CDR3 runs to 17 residues. The V segment lost 2 bases and the J segment 0 bases; nucleotides outside the gene matches: 8. Germline V CDR1 and CDR2: MDHEN, SYDVKM. This CDR3 reads CASSLMGRGPMNTEAFF. The CDR3, as DNA: TGTGCCAGCAGTTTAATGGGCAGGGGGCCCATGAACACTGAAGCTTTCTTT.

This chain connects TRBV7-2 to TRBJ2-3; 11 bases match TRBD2. Germline V CDR1 and CDR2: SGHTA, FQGNSA. The CDR3 has 15 amino acids. Losses at the gene ends were 8 bases for V and 4 bases for J; bases not matched to a gene: 8. The DNA for the CDR3 is TGTGCCAGCTCACGACTAGCGGGGAGGCCAGATACGCAGTATTTT. Translation: CASSRLAGRPDTQYF.

This chain links TRBV6-5 with TRBJ1-1; 11 positions agree with TRBD1. The V gene end was trimmed by 5 bases and the J gene end by 0 bases; junction bases not matched to a gene: 2. The CDR3 sequence is 15 residues long. CDR1 is MNHEY, CDR2 SVGAGI, per germline. The CDR3 loop is CASSRTGGLNTEAFF. CDR3 sequence (DNA): TGTGCCAGCAGTAGGACAGGGGGCTTGAACACTGAAGCTTTCTTT.